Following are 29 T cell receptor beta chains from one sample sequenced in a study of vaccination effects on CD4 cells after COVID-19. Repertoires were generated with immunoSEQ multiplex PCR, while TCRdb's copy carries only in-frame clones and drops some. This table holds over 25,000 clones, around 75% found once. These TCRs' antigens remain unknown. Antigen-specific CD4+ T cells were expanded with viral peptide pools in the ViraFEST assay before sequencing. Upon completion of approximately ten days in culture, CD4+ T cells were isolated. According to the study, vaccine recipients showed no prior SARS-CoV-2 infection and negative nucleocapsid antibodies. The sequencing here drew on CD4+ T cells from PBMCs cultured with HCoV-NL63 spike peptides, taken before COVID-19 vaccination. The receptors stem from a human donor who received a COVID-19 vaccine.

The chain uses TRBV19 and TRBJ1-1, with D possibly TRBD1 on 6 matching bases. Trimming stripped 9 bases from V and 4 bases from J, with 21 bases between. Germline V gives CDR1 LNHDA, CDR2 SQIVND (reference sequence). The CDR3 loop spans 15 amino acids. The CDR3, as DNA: TGTGCCAGCGACGGGGAACGTCAGGGGACCACTGAAGCTTTCTTT. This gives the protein CASDGERQGTTEAFF.

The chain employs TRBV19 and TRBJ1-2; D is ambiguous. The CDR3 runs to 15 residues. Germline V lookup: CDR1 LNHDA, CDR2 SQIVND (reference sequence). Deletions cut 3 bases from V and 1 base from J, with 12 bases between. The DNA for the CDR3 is TGTGCCAGTAGTATGTCAGGACTCAATAACTATGGCTACACCTTC. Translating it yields CASSMSGLNNYGYTF.

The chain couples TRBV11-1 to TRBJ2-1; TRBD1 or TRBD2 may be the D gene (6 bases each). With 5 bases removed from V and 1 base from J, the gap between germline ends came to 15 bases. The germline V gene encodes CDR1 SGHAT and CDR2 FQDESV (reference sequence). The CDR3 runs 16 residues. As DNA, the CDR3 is TGTGCCAGCAGCATCCTAGGGGGGTCATCCTACAATGAGCAGTTCTTC. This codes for CASSILGGSSYNEQFF.

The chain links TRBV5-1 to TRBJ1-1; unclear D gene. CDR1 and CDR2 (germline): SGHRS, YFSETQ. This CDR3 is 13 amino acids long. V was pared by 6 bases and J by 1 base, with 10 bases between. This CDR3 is CASKRLENTEAFF. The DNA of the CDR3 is TGCGCCAGCAAAAGGTTAGAGAACACTGAAGCTTTCTTT.

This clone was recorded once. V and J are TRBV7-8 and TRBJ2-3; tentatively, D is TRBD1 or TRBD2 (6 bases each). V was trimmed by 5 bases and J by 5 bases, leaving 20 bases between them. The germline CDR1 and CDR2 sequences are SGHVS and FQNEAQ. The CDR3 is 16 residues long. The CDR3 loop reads CASSRGRGLGGDTQYF. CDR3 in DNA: TGTGCCAGCAGCCGAGGTCGGGGGCTCGGGGGAGATACGCAGTATTTT.

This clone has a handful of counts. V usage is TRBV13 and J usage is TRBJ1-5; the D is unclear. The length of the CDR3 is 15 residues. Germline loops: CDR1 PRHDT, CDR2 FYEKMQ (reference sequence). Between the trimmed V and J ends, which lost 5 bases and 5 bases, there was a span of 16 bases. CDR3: CASSPRQRSDQPQHF. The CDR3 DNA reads TGTGCCAGCAGCCCCCGACAACGGTCGGATCAGCCCCAGCATTTT.

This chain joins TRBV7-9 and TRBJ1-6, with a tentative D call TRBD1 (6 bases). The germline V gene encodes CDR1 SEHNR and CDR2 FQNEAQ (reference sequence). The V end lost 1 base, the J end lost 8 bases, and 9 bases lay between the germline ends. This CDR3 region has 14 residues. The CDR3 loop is CASSLGQGHSPLHF. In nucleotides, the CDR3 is TGTGCCAGCAGCTTAGGTCAGGGGCATTCACCCCTCCACTTT.

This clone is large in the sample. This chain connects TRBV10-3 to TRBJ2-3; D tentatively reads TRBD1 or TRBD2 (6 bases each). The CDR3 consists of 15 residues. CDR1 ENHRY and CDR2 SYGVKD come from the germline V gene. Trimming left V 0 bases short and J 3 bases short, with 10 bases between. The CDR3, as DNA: TGTGCCATCAGTGAGTCTCAGGGGAGGACAGATACGCAGTATTTT. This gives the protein CAISESQGRTDTQYF.

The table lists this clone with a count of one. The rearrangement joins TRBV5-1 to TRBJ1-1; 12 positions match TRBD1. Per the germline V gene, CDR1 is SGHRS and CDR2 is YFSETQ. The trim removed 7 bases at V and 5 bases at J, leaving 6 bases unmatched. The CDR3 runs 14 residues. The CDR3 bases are TGCGCCAGCGGGACAGGGGGCTTGAGGACTGAAGCTTTCTTT. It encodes CASGTGGLRTEAFF. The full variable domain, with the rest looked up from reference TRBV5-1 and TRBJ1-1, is KAGVTQTPRYLIKTRGQQVTLSCSPISGHRSVSWYQQTPGQGLQFLFEYFSETQRNKGNFPGRFSGRQFSNSRSEMNVSTLELGDSALYLCASGTGGLRTEAFFGQGTRLTVV.

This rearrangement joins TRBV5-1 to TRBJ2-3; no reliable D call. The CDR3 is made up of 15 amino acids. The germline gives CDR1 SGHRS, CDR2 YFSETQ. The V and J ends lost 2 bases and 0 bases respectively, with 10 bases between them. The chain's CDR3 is CASSFKGSSTDTQYF. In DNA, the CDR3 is TGCGCCAGCAGCTTTAAGGGTTCTAGCACAGATACGCAGTATTTT.

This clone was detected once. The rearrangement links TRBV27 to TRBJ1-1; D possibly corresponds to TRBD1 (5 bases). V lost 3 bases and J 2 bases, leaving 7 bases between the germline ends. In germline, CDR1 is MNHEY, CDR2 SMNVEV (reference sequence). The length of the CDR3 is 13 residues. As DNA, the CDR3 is TGTGCCAGCAGTTTGGGGGATAACACTGAAGCTTTCTTT. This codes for CASSLGDNTEAFF.

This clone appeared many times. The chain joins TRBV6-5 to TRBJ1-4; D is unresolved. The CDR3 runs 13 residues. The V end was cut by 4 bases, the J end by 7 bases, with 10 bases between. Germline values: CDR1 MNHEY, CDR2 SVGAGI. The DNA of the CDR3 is TGTGCCAGCAGTTTGTGGGAGGGTGAAAAACTGTTTTTT. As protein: CASSLWEGEKLFF.

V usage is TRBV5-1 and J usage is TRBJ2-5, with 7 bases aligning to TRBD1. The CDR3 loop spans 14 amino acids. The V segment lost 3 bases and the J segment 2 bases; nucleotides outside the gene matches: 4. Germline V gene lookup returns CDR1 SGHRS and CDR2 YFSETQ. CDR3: CASSSLTGQETQYF. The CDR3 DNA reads TGCGCCAGCAGCTCCCTGACAGGGCAAGAGACCCAGTACTTC.

CDR3: CASSQDLSEAFF. The DNA for the CDR3 is TGTGCCAGCAGCCAAGATCTGAGTGAAGCTTTCTTT. This chain connects TRBV4-2 to TRBJ1-1; D is unclear. This CDR3 region has 12 residues. Trimming took 0 bases from V and 7 from J, leaving 6 bases between them. Germline V gene lookup returns CDR1 LGHNA and CDR2 YNFKEQ.

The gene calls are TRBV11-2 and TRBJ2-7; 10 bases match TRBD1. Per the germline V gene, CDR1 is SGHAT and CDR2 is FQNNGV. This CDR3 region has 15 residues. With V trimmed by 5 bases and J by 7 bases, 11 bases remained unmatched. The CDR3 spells CASSRPGTGVEEQYF. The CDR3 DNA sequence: TGTGCCAGCAGCCGGCCGGGGACAGGGGTCGAAGAGCAGTACTTC.

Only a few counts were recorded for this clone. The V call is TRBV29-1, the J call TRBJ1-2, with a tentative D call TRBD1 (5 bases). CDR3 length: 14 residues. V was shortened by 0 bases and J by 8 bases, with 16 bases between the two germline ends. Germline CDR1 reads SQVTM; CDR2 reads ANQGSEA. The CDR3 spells CSVEDQGDRGGYTF. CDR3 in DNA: TGCAGCGTTGAAGATCAAGGGGATCGAGGGGGCTACACCTTC.

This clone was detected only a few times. CDR3 region: CASSLQGPSGANVLTF. The CDR3 DNA sequence: TGTGCCAGCAGCTTACAGGGTCCGTCTGGGGCCAACGTCCTGACTTTC. The rearrangement links TRBV7-9 to TRBJ2-6, with a weak D call TRBD1 (5 bases). Germline V gene data show CDR1 as SEHNR and CDR2 as FQNEAQ (reference sequence). Trimming took off 2 bases at V and 1 base at J, with 9 bases between the two ends. This CDR3 region has 16 residues.

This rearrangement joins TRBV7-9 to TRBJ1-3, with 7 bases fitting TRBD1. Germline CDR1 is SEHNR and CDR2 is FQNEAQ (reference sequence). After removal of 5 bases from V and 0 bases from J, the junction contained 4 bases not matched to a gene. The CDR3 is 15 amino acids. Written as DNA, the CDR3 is TGTGCCAGCAGCCCGACAGGGTACTCTGGAAACACCATATATTTT. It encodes CASSPTGYSGNTIYF.

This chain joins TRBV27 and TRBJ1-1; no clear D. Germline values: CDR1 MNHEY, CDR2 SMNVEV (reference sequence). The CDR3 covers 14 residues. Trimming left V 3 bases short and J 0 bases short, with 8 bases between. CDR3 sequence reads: CASSFNTMNTEAFF. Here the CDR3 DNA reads TGTGCCAGCAGTTTCAACACTATGAACACTGAAGCTTTCTTT.

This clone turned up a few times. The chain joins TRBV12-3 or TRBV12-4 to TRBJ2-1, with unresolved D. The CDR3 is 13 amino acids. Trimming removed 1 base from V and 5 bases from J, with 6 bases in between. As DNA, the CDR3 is TGTGCCAGCAGTTTAGGCAGTCACAATGAGCAGTTCTTC. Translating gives CASSLGSHNEQFF.

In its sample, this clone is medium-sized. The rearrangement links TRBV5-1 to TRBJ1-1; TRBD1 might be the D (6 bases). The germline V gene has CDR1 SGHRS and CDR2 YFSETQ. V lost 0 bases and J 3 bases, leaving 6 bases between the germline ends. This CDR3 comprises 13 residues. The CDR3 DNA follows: TGCGCCAGCAGCTTGGACAGGGACACTGAAGCTTTCTTT. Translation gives CASSLDRDTEAFF. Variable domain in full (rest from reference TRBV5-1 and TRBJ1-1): KAGVTQTPRYLIKTRGQQVTLSCSPISGHRSVSWYQQTPGQGLQFLFEYFSETQRNKGNFPGRFSGRQFSNSRSEMNVSTLELGDSALYLCASSLDRDTEAFFGQGTRLTVV.

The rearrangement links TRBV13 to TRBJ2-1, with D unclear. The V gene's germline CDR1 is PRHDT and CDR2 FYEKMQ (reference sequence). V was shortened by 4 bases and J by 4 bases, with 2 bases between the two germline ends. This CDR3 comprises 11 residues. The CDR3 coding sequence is TGTGCCAGCAGCTATTACAATGAGCAGTTCTTC. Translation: CASSYYNEQFF.

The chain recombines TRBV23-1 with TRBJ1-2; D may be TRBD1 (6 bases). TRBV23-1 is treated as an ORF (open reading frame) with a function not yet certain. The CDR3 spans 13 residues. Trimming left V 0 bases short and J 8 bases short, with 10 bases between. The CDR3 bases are TGCGCCAGCAGTCAATCAGGGGGTGAGGGCTACACCTTC. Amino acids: CASSQSGGEGYTF.

CDR3 nucleotides: TGTGCCAGCAGGGGGGGGACTAGCGGGAGGGCCAGAATTCTCGATGAGCAGTTCTTC. It translates to CASRGGTSGRARILDEQFF. The J gene is TRBJ2-1, the V gene TRBV7-2; TRBD2 agrees at 16 bases. The CDR3 spans 19 residues. V trimming: 6 bases; J trimming: 8 bases; junction bases outside the gene matches: 16. CDR1 is SGHTA, CDR2 FQGNSA, per germline.

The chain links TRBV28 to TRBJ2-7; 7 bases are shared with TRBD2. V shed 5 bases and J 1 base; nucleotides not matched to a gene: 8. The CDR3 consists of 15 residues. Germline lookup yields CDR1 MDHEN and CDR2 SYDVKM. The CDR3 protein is CASSPRDYTSYEQYF. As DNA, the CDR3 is TGTGCCAGCAGTCCCCGGGACTACACTTCCTACGAGCAGTACTTC.

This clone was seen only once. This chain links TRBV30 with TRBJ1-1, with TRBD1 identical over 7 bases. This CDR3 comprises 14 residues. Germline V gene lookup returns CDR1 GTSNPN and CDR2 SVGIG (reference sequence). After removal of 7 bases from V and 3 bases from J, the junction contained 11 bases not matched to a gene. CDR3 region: CASSTGWYDTEAFF. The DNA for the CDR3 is TGTGCCTCATCGACAGGGTGGTATGACACTGAAGCTTTCTTT.

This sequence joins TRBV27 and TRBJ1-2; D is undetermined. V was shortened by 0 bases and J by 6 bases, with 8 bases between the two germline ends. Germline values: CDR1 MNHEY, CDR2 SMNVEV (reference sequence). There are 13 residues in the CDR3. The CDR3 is CASSLSGDNGYTF. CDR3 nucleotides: TGTGCCAGCAGTTTATCGGGTGATAATGGCTACACCTTC.

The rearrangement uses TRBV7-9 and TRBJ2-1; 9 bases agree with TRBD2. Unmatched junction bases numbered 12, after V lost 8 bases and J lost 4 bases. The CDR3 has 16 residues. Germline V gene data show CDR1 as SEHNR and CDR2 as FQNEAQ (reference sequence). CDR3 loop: CASDPIRTSDYNEQFF. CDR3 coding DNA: TGTGCCAGCGACCCGATCCGGACTAGCGATTACAATGAGCAGTTCTTC.

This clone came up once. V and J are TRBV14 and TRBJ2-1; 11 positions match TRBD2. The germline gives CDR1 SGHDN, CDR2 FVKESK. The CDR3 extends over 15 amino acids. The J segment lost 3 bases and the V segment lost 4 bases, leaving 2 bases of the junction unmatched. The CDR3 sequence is CASSPGTSGYNEQFF. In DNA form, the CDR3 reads TGTGCCAGCAGCCCCGGGACTAGCGGCTACAATGAGCAGTTCTTC.